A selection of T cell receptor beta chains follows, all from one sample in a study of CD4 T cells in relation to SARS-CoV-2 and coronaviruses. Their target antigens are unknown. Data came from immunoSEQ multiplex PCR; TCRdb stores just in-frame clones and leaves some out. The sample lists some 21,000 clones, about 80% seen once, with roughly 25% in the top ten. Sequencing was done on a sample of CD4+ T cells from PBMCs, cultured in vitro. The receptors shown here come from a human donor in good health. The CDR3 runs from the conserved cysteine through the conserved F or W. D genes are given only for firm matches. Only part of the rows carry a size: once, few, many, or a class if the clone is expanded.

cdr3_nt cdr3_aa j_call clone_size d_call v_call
TGTGCCGACCACACCAGTCAGGTGAGGGGTAATTCACCCCTCCACTTT CADHTSQVRGNSPLHF TRBJ1-6 few - TRBV24-1
TGTGCCAGCAGTCAACGGGGGGGTTGGACAGATACGCAGTATTTT CASSQRGGWTDTQYF TRBJ2-3 - TRBD2 TRBV6-2/TRBV6-3
TGTGCCAGCAGTTTAGGAGGGGCTTACTACGAGCAGTACTTC CASSLGGAYYEQYF TRBJ2-7 once - TRBV27
TGTGCCAGCAGCTGGACTAGCGGGAGACATGAGCAGTTCTTC CASSWTSGRHEQFF TRBJ2-1 - TRBD2 TRBV7-2
TGTGCCAGCAGTAGGTGGTCAGCCCAAGAGACCCAGTACTTC CASSRWSAQETQYF TRBJ2-5 once - TRBV6-2/TRBV6-3
TGTGCCAGTTCTGCTGGGGCTAGCCGCACGGATACGCAGTATTTT CASSAGASRTDTQYF TRBJ2-3 - - TRBV19
TGTGCCAGCAAAGTGGTCGCGACTAGCGATGAGCAGTTCTTC CASKVVATSDEQFF TRBJ2-1 - TRBD2 TRBV11-3
TGTGCCAGCAGCTTAAGGCGGGGGGTCCCCTACGAGCAGTACTTC CASSLRRGVPYEQYF TRBJ2-7 - TRBD2 TRBV7-2
TGTGCCAGCAGCCAAGAAGCATTACGCGGCTACACCTTC CASSQEALRGYTF TRBJ1-2 - - TRBV3-1/TRBV3-2
TGTGCCAGCGAGCGACAGGACTTGAATCAGCCCCAGCATTTT CASERQDLNQPQHF TRBJ1-5 few - TRBV25-1
TGTGCCAGCAGCGTAGTTCAGGTCCCGGATACGCAGTATTTT CASSVVQVPDTQYF TRBJ2-3 - - TRBV9
TGTGCCAGTAGTCAGTCGTCTAGCGGATGGAATGAGCAGTTCTTC CASSQSSSGWNEQFF TRBJ2-1 once TRBD2 TRBV19
TGTGCCAGCAGTGAAGCGGACAGGGGTTTCGGCTACACCTTC CASSEADRGFGYTF TRBJ1-2 - TRBD1 TRBV25-1
TGTGCCAGCAGTCCCAGGGGGCGCGGAGCTTTCTTT CASSPRGRGAFF TRBJ1-1 - TRBD1 TRBV6-2/TRBV6-3
TGCGCCAGCAGCAAACAAGTGGAGGGGACACCTTATGGCTACACCTTC CASSKQVEGTPYGYTF TRBJ1-2 - - TRBV5-1
TGTGCCAGCAGTTACTTAGCGGGAGAGCCCTCCGTATACAATGAGCAGTTCTTC CASSYLAGEPSVYNEQFF TRBJ2-1 once TRBD2 TRBV6-2/TRBV6-3
TGTGCCAGCAGCTTAGATTTGGACAGAAACACTGAAGCTTTCTTT CASSLDLDRNTEAFF TRBJ1-1 - - TRBV5-6
TGTGCCAGCAGCCAGCCGGTCTGGAACACTGAAGCTTTCTTT CASSQPVWNTEAFF TRBJ1-1 - - TRBV5-6
TGTGCCAGCAGCCCCGGGACAGGGGACAATGAGCAGTTCTTC CASSPGTGDNEQFF TRBJ2-1 - TRBD1 TRBV6-2/TRBV6-3
TGTGCCAGCAGCTTACAGCGGGCTGGCAATGAGCAGTTCTTC CASSLQRAGNEQFF TRBJ2-1 - - TRBV11-1
TGTGCCAGCACTAGTTTGCGGGACAGGGAGCAAGAGACCCAGTACTTC CASTSLRDREQETQYF TRBJ2-5 - TRBD1 TRBV27
TGTGCCAGCAGTCTGACTAGAATCGGCGAGCAGTACTTC CASSLTRIGEQYF TRBJ2-7 - - TRBV11-3
TGCAGCCCAGGGACTAGCGGGGCGAACACCGGGGAGCTGTTTTTT CSPGTSGANTGELFF TRBJ2-2 - TRBD2 TRBV29-1
TGTGCCAGCAGCCCGGGACAGTTATTCTACGAGCAGTACTTC CASSPGQLFYEQYF TRBJ2-7 - TRBD1 TRBV27
TGTGCCAGCAGTTACCCCACTAGCGGGAGGGGAGATACGCAGTATTTT CASSYPTSGRGDTQYF TRBJ2-3 once TRBD2 TRBV6-2/TRBV6-3
TGCGCCAGCAGCCAAGAATCGTTCCTAGCGGGAGGGGCGGGGGAGCAGTACTTC CASSQESFLAGGAGEQYF TRBJ2-7 - TRBD2 TRBV4-3
TGTGCCAGCAGTTACTCCTTCGCCGGGGGGAATGAGCAGTTCTTC CASSYSFAGGNEQFF TRBJ2-1 - TRBD2 TRBV6-5
TGTGCCAGCAGCGTAGATCAGGGATGGAATCAGCCCCAGCATTTT CASSVDQGWNQPQHF TRBJ1-5 - - TRBV9
TGTGCCAGCAGTGAGGTACTAGCGATAGAGACCCAGTACTTC CASSEVLAIETQYF TRBJ2-5 few TRBD2 TRBV2
TGCGCCAGCAGTGATGGCCTAGGGAACACCATATATTTT CASSDGLGNTIYF TRBJ1-3 - - TRBV10-2
TGTGCCAGCAGCCCCTCAGAACCGTTCCGGGCTAACACTGAAGCTTTCTTT CASSPSEPFRANTEAFF TRBJ1-1 - - TRBV7-9
TGTGCCAGCAGTAGGGCCACAGGGAAAGCTTTCTTT CASSRATGKAFF TRBJ1-1 - - TRBV12-3/TRBV12-4
TGTGCCAGCAGCGGACAGGTTGCCAAAAACATTCAGTACTTC CASSGQVAKNIQYF TRBJ2-4 - TRBD1 TRBV14
TGTGCCAGCACCCCCACGGACAGGGTGTTATTTCGGGATGAGCAGTTCTTC CASTPTDRVLFRDEQFF TRBJ2-1 - TRBD1 TRBV16
TGTGCCAGTAGCAACACAGATACGCAGTATTTT CASSNTDTQYF TRBJ2-3 - - TRBV19
TGTGCCAGCACGTGGGGGAACACTGAAGCTTTCTTT CASTWGNTEAFF TRBJ1-1 - - TRBV25-1
TGTGCCATCAGTGAACAGGGTGAGGACTATGGCTACACCTTC CAISEQGEDYGYTF TRBJ1-2 few - TRBV10-3